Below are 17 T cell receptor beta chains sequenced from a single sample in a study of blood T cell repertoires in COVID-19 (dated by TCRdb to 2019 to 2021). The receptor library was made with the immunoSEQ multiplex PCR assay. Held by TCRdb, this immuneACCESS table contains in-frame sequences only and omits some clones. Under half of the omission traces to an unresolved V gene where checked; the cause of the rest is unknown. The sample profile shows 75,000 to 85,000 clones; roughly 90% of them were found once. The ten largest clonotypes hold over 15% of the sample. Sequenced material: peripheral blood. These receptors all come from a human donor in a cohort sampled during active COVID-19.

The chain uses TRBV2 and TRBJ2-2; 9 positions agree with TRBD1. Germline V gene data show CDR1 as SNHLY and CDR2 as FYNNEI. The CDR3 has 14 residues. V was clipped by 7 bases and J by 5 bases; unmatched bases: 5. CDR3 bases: TGTGCCAGCACCGGGACAGGGTGGACCGGGGAGCTGTTTTTT. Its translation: CASTGTGWTGELFF.

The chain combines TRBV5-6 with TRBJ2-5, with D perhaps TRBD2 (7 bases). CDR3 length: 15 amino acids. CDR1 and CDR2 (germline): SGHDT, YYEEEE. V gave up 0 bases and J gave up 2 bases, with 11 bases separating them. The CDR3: CASSLAGGLQETQYF. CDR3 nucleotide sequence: TGTGCCAGCAGCTTGGCCGGGGGGCTTCAAGAGACCCAGTACTTC. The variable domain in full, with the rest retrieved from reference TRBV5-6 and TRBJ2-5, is DAGVTQSPTHLIKTRGQQVTLRCSPKSGHDTVSWYQQALGQGPQFIFQYYEEEERQRGNFPDRFSGHQFPNYSSELNVNALLLGDSALYLCASSLAGGLQETQYFGPGTRLLVL.

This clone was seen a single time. The CDR3 here is CASTRPGQPYEQYF. The CDR3 region has the DNA TGTGCCAGCACCCGACCGGGACAACCCTACGAGCAGTACTTC. The chain carries TRBV6-5 and TRBJ2-7, with D maybe TRBD1 (6 bases). Germline V gives CDR1 MNHEY, CDR2 SVGAGI. The CDR3 spans 14 residues. V lost 7 bases, J lost 2 bases, and 15 bases lay in between.

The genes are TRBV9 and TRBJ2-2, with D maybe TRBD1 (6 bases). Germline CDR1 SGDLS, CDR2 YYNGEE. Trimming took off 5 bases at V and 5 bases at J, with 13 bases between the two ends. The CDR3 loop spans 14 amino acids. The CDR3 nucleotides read TGTGCCAGCAGTCAAGACAGGAGGACCGGGGAGCTGTTTTTT. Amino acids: CASSQDRRTGELFF.

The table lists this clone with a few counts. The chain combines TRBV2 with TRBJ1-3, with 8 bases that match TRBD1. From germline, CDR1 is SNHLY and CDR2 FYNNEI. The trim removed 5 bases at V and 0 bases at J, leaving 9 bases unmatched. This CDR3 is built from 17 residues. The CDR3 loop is CASSIGDRLDSGNTIYF. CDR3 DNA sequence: TGTGCCAGCAGTATTGGGGACAGGTTAGACTCTGGAAACACCATATATTTT.

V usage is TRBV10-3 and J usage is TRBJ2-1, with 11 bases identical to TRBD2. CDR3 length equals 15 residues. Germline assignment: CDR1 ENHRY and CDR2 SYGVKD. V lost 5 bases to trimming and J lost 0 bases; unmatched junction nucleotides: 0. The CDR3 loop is CAISLAGGSYNEQFF. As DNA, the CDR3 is TGTGCCATCAGTCTAGCGGGGGGCTCCTACAATGAGCAGTTCTTC.

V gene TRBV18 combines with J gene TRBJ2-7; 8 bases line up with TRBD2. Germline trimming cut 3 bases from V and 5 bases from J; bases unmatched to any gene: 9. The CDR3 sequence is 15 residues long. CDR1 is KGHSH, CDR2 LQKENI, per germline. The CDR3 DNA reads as TGTGCCAGCTCACCTCTGCCCGGGGGGGGGAACGAGCAGTACTTC. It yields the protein CASSPLPGGGNEQYF.

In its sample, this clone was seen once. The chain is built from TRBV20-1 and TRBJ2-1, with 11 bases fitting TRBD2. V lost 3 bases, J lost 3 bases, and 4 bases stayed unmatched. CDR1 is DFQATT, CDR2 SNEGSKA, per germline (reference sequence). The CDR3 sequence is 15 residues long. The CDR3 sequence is CSASTSGGHYNEQFF. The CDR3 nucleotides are TGCAGTGCTAGTACTAGCGGGGGTCACTACAATGAGCAGTTCTTC.

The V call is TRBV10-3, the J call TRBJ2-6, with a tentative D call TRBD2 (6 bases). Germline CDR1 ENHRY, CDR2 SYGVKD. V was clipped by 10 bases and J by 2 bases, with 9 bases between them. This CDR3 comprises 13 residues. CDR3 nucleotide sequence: TGTGCCAGCGGGAATCCTGGGGCCAACGTCCTGACTTTC. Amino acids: CASGNPGANVLTF.

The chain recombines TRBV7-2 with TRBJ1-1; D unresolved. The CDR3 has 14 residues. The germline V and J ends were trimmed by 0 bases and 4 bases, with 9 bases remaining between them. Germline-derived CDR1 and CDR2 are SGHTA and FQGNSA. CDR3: CASSLAYEATEAFF. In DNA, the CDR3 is TGTGCCAGCAGCTTAGCCTACGAGGCCACTGAAGCTTTCTTT.

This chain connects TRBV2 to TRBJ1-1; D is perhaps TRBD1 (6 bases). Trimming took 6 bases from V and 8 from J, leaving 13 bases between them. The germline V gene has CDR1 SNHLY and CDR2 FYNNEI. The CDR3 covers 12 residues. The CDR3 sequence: CASRRTEPEAFF. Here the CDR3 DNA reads TGTGCCAGCAGACGGACAGAACCGGAAGCTTTCTTT. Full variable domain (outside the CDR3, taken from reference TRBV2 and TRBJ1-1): EPEVTQTPSHQVTQMGQEVILRCVPISNHLYFYWYRQILGQKVEFLVSFYNNEISEKSEIFDDQFSVERPDGSNFTLKIRSTKLEDSAMYFCASRRTEPEAFFGQGTRLTVV.

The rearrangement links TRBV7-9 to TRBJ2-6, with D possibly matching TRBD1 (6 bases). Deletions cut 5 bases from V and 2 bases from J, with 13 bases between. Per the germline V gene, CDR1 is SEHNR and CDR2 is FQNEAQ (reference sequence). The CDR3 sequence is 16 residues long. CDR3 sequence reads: CASSLGAGAGANVLTF. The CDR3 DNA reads TGTGCCAGCAGCCTCGGGGCAGGGGCTGGGGCCAACGTCCTGACTTTC.

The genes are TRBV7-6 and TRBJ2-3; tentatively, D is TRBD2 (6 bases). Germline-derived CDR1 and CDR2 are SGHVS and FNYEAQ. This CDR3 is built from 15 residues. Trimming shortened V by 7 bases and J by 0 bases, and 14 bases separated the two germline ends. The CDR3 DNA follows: TGTGCCAGCACCGCCTTTAGCGGTAGCACAGATACGCAGTATTTT. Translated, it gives CASTAFSGSTDTQYF.

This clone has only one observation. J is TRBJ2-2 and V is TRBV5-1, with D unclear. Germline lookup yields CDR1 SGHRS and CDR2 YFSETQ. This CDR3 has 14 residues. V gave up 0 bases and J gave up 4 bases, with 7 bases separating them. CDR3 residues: CASSLAVSTGELFF. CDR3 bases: TGCGCCAGCAGCTTGGCAGTCAGCACCGGGGAGCTGTTTTTT.

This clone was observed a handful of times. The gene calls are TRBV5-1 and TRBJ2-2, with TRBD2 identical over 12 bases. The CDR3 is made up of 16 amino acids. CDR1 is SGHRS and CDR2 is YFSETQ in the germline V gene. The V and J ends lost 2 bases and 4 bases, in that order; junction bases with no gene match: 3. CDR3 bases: TGCGCCAGCAGCTTCCGACTAGCGGGAGCCACCGGGGAGCTGTTTTTT. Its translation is CASSFRLAGATGELFF.

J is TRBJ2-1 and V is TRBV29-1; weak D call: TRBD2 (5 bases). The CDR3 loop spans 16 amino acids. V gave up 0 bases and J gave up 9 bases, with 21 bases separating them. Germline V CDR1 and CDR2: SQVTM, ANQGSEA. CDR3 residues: CSVEDLSAGKISEQFF. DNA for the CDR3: TGCAGCGTTGAAGATCTTTCGGCCGGGAAGATCAGTGAGCAGTTCTTC.

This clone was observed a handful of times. The CDR3 nucleotides read TGTGCCAGCTCCCGCCGGGACAGGGACACACCACCGGCCTACGAGCAGTACTTC. Translation gives CASSRRDRDTPPAYEQYF. The gene calls are TRBV28 and TRBJ2-7, with 9 nucleotides matching TRBD1. This CDR3 comprises 18 residues. V lost 8 bases and J lost 2; bases outside the gene matches: 19. Germline CDR1 and CDR2: MDHEN and SYDVKM.